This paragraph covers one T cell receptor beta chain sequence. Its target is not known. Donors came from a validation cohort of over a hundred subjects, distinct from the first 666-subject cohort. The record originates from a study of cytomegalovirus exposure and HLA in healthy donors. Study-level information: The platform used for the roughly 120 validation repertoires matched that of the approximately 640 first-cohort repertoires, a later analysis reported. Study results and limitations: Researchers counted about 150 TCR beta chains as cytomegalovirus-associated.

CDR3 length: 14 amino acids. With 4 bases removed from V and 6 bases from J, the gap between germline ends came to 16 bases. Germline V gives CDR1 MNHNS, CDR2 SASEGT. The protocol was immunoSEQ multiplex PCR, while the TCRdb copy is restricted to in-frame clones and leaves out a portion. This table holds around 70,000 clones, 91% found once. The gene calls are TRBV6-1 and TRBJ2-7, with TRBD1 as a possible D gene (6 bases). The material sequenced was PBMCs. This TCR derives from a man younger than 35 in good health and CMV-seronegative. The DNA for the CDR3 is TGTGCCAGCAGTGGCCACAGGGTTTTTAGCGAGCAGTACTTC. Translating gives CASSGHRVFSEQYF.